The following is a T cell receptor beta chain sequence with its context. A read error may explain this, as a much larger clone is one base away. Each donor supplied around 9.9 milliliters of peripheral blood. Researchers report isolating at least 6.5 million PBMCs per sample. This sample was included in a study of blood T cells in healthy people across ages. Using a J-beta primer mix together with a sample-barcoded 5' primer, a second PCR was run for about 7 to 12 cycles. TCRdb reprocessed the 5' RACE reads via MiXCR and lists one record per CDR3 protein. The data show about 640,000 distinct CDR3 sequences, roughly 58% seen once. V lost 3 bases to trimming and J lost 5 bases, with 16 bases between them. The germline V gene encodes CDR1 MNHNS and CDR2 SASEGT. CDR3 length: 16 amino acids.

The chain links TRBV6-1 to TRBJ2-2, with D possibly matching TRBD2 (5 bases). This receptor was identified in a man in his fifties or sixties in good health. The sequenced material came from blood. CDR3 loop: CASSDEGRYLTGELFF. The CDR3 DNA reads TGTGCCAGCAGTGACGAGGGCCGGTATCTGACCGGGGAGCTGTTTTTT.